Listed below are T cell receptor beta chains from one sample, sequenced in a study of neoadjuvant nivolumab and ipilimumab in lung cancer. TCRdb's table, derived via immunoSEQ multiplex PCR, lists solely in-frame clones and lacks some. The sample records some 8,100 clones, around 79% being singletons. Sequenced material: adjacent normal lung tissue, taken after neoadjuvant nivolumab, alone or with ipilimumab, at or shortly before surgery. All receptors come from an adult with non-small cell lung cancer. The CDR3 runs from the conserved cysteine through the conserved F or W. D genes are given only for firm matches. Only part of the rows carry a size: once, few, many, or a class if the clone is expanded.

d_gene	abundance	v_gene	j_gene	CDR3aa	CDR3nt
NA	few	TRBV11-3	TRBJ2-7	CASSVGGGDTYEQYF	TGTGCCAGCAGCGTAGGGGGTGGAGATACCTACGAGCAGTACTTC
NA	NA	TRBV4-2	TRBJ2-1	CASSRFISRGNEQFF	TGTGCCAGCAGCCGCTTCATCTCCAGGGGCAATGAGCAGTTCTTC
NA	once	TRBV9	TRBJ2-3	CASSVVGTQQAGYTDTQYF	TGTGCCAGCAGCGTAGTAGGAACCCAACAAGCGGGTTACACAGATACGCAGTATTTT
NA	NA	TRBV29-1	TRBJ1-6	CSVAGGSSYNSPLYF	NA
NA	NA	TRBV18	TRBJ1-1	CASSGGGNTEAFF	TGTGCCAGCTCGGGAGGGGGGAACACTGAAGCTTTCTTT
TRBD2	NA	TRBV4-3	TRBJ2-7	CASSPGLGTKNTQQYF	TGCGCCAGCAGCCCCGGACTAGGGACGAAAAATACGCAGCAGTACTTC
NA	once	TRBV6-6	TRBJ1-2	CASSYVTFTF	TGTGCCAGCAGTTACGTAACTTTCACCTTC
NA	once	TRBV30	TRBJ1-6	CALKSRHSPLHF	TGTGCCCTAAAAAGTCGTCACTCACCCCTCCACTTT
TRBD2	NA	TRBV7-9	TRBJ2-7	CASSRGTSGGALVEQYF	TGTGCCAGCAGCCGTGGGACTAGCGGGGGGGCACTGGTCGAGCAGTACTTC
TRBD1	NA	TRBV14	TRBJ1-3	CASSQISGGFGNTIYF	TGTGCCAGCAGCCAAATCTCAGGGGGCTTTGGAAACACCATATATTTT
NA	few	TRBV10-3	TRBJ1-1	CAIRDRMNTEAFF	TGTGCCATCAGGGACAGAATGAACACTGAAGCTTTCTTT
NA	NA	TRBV7-7	TRBJ2-5	CASSLRTDPKETQYF	TGTGCTAGCAGCTTACGGACAGACCCGAAAGAGACCCAGTACTTC
TRBD1	NA	TRBV9	TRBJ2-2	CASSVYGTGSNTGELFF	TGTGCCAGCAGTGTATACGGGACAGGGTCGAACACCGGGGAGCTGTTTTTT
TRBD2	few	TRBV5-1	TRBJ2-2	CASSPSGGRTTGELFF	TGCGCCAGCAGCCCGAGCGGGGGAAGGACCACCGGGGAGCTGTTTTTT
NA	once	TRBV6-5	TRBJ1-1	CASSYRTLTEAFF	TGTGCCAGCAGTTACAGGACACTCACTGAAGCTTTCTTT
NA	NA	TRBV4-3	TRBJ2-2	CASTSAPNTGELFF	TGCGCCAGCACAAGTGCGCCGAACACCGGGGAGCTGTTTTTT
NA	once	TRBV7-9	TRBJ2-1	CASSLAGITLNEQFF	TGTGCCAGCAGCTTAGCAGGGATAACCCTAAATGAGCAGTTCTTC
NA	NA	TRBV6-5	TRBJ1-6	CASSYSTGSYNSPLHF	TGTGCCAGCAGTTACTCGACAGGCTCCTATAATTCACCCCTCCACTTT
NA	NA	TRBV30	TRBJ2-1	CAWSVEYANEQFF	TGTGCCTGGAGTGTGGAGTATGCCAATGAGCAGTTCTTC
NA	NA	TRBV2	TRBJ1-3	CASKYRADSGNTIYF	TGTGCCAGCAAATACAGGGCAGACTCTGGAAACACCATATATTTT
TRBD1	NA	TRBV14	TRBJ2-7	CASSQIQGAVGYEQYF	TGTGCCAGCAGCCAAATACAGGGGGCAGTCGGCTACGAGCAGTACTTC
NA	few	TRBV6-6	TRBJ2-5	CASSFSGQRETQYF	TGTGCCAGCAGTTTTAGTGGGCAGAGGGAGACCCAGTACTTC
NA	NA	TRBV5-6	TRBJ1-6	CASRFSGSYNSPLHF	TGTGCCAGCAGGTTCAGCGGCTCCTATAATTCACCCCTCCACTTT
TRBD1	NA	TRBV5-8	TRBJ2-3	CASSRDRVDTQYF	TGTGCCAGCAGCCGGGACAGGGTGGATACGCAGTATTTT
NA	NA	TRBV5-3	TRBJ2-7	CARSSTTGPYEQYF	TGTGCCAGAAGCTCTACCACCGGGCCCTACGAGCAGTACTTC
TRBD2	once	TRBV7-9	TRBJ2-7	CASSVRTSGGRPSYEQYF	TGTGCCAGCAGCGTCAGGACTAGCGGGGGGCGCCCCTCCTACGAGCAGTACTTC
TRBD1	NA	TRBV11-1	TRBJ1-2	CASSPDRDRGYTF	TGTGCCAGCAGTCCGGACAGGGATAGAGGCTACACCTTC
TRBD1	NA	TRBV5-1	TRBJ1-1	CASSLGDRESSEAFF	TGCGCCAGCAGCTTGGGGGACAGGGAGTCAAGTGAAGCTTTCTTT
NA	NA	TRBV5-6	TRBJ1-1	CASSLEIGTNTEAFF	TGTGCCAGCAGCTTGGAAATAGGGACGAACACTGAAGCTTTCTTT
NA	NA	TRBV6-5	TRBJ2-7	CASSYSNSLYEQYF	TGTGCCAGCAGTTACTCGAACAGCCTGTACGAGCAGTACTTC
NA	NA	TRBV4-1	TRBJ1-6	CASSSTDSVASYNSPLHF	TGCGCCAGCAGCTCGACCGACTCTGTGGCTTCCTATAATTCACCCCTCCACTTT
TRBD1	few	TRBV11-2	TRBJ2-7	CASSKQQGALNEQYF	TGTGCCAGCAGCAAACAACAGGGGGCGCTCAACGAGCAGTACTTC
TRBD1	NA	TRBV7-3	TRBJ2-6	CASSLVDRGVSGANVLTF	TGTGCCAGCAGCTTGGTGGACAGGGGGGTTTCTGGGGCCAACGTCCTGACTTTC
TRBD1	NA	TRBV11-2	TRBJ2-1	CASSYDRENEQFF	TGTGCCAGCAGCTACGACAGGGAAAATGAGCAGTTCTTC
NA	few	TRBV7-8	TRBJ2-7	CASSLEGPSSSYEQYF	TGTGCCAGCAGCTTAGAGGGGCCTTCATCCTCCTACGAGCAGTACTTC
TRBD1	NA	TRBV29-1	TRBJ1-4	CSVPGQGALGEKLFF	TGCAGCGTTCCGGGACAGGGGGCGTTAGGTGAAAAACTGTTTTTT
NA	NA	TRBV6-1	TRBJ2-7	CASRDYLFGDEQYF	TGTGCCAGCAGGGACTACCTATTTGGGGACGAGCAGTACTTC
TRBD1	NA	TRBV7-9	TRBJ2-7	CASSRDRVDEQYF	TGTGCCAGCAGCCGGGACAGGGTTGACGAGCAGTACTTC
TRBD1	NA	TRBV5-1	TRBJ1-6	CASSLGARQGNSPLHF	TGCGCCAGCAGCTTGGGAGCACGACAGGGGAATTCACCCCTCCACTTT